The 21 T cell receptor beta chains given below trace back to one sample, sequenced in a study of vaccination and CD4 T cells after COVID-19. TCRdb reanalysed the PCR reads using MiXCR and keeps one entry per CDR3 protein. The sample holds roughly 20,000 distinct CDR3 sequences, roughly 63% seen once. The source was CD4+ T cells from blood, collected after SARS-CoV-2 vaccination. The receptors were sampled from a human donor who had recovered from COVID-19.

The V gene is TRBV6-2 or TRBV6-3, the J gene TRBJ2-7, with 15 bases that match TRBD2. CDR1 MNHEY and CDR2 SVGEGT come from the germline V gene. CDR3 length: 18 residues. The ends lost 5 bases at V and 1 base at J; junction bases unmatched: 9. CDR3 in amino acids: CASSRAGLAGGTSYEQYF. The CDR3 region has the DNA TGTGCCAGCAGTCGAGCTGGACTAGCGGGAGGGACTTCCTACGAGCAGTACTTC.

This chain connects TRBV2 to TRBJ2-5; no firm D call. V lost 6 bases to trimming and J lost 5 bases, with 13 bases between them. CDR1 and CDR2 (germline): SNHLY, FYNNEI. The CDR3 runs to 13 residues. In DNA form, the CDR3 reads TGTGCCAGCAGCCCGGATTTCTCGGAGACCCAGTACTTC. Amino acids: CASSPDFSETQYF.

The genes are TRBV6-5 and TRBJ2-1; a possible D gene is TRBD1 (5 bases). Germline V gene data show CDR1 as MNHEY and CDR2 as SVGAGI. This CDR3 has 11 amino acids. Trimming pared 4 bases from V and 15 bases from J, leaving 13 bases between. Here the CDR3 DNA reads TGTGCCAGCAGTTTCGACAGAATCCCGTTCTTC. As protein: CASSFDRIPFF.

This clonotype was counted only a few times. The V and J genes are TRBV6-1 and TRBJ2-7; 12 nucleotides align to TRBD2. The CDR3 has 14 amino acids. Germline CDR1 is MNHNS and CDR2 is SASEGT. The trim removed 5 bases at V and 7 bases at J, leaving 6 bases unmatched. As DNA, the CDR3 is TGTGCCAGCAGTAAGACTAGCGGGAGACTTGAGCAGTACTTC. Translation: CASSKTSGRLEQYF.

The rearrangement joins TRBV20-1 to TRBJ2-2; 7 nucleotides match TRBD2. The CDR3 is 16 amino acids. Trimming cost V 0 bases and J 3 bases; bases outside gene matches: 7. Germline V gene sequence: CDR1 DFQATT, CDR2 SNEGSKA (reference sequence). The CDR3 is CSARDWAAGDTGELFF. DNA for the CDR3: TGCAGTGCTAGAGATTGGGCGGCGGGAGACACCGGGGAGCTGTTTTTT.

V is TRBV5-8 and J is TRBJ1-2, with 7 bases aligning to TRBD1. This CDR3 is built from 13 residues. V lost 4 bases, J lost 7 bases, and 7 bases stayed unmatched. Germline assignment: CDR1 SGHTS and CDR2 YDEGEE. The CDR3 nucleotides read TGTGCCAGCAGCGACCGGGACAGTAGTGGCTACACCTTC. Translation: CASSDRDSSGYTF.

The genes are TRBV6-1 and TRBJ2-5, with 8 bases aligning to TRBD1. CDR1 and CDR2 from the germline V gene are MNHNS and SASEGT. The CDR3 length is 14 residues. The V and J ends lost 7 bases and 1 base, in that order; junction bases with no gene match: 5. CDR3 nucleotides: TGTGCCAGCATCAACAGGGGGGCCCAAGAGACCCAGTACTTC. Translation: CASINRGAQETQYF.

This clonotype was found a few times. The J gene is TRBJ1-2, the V gene TRBV6-1; 12 bases fit TRBD1. Losses at the gene ends were 6 bases for V and 6 bases for J; bases not matched to a gene: 11. CDR3 length equals 16 residues. The germline V gene encodes CDR1 MNHNS and CDR2 SASEGT. The CDR3, as DNA: TGTGCCAGCAGAGGAAGGGGGGGACAGGGGGCAAATGGCTACACCTTC. Protein product: CASRGRGGQGANGYTF.

The CDR3 DNA reads as TGTGCCAGCAGTGAAGGGGCCGAAAGCTTCGATGAGCAGTTCTTC. Protein sequence: CASSEGAESFDEQFF. This rearrangement joins TRBV2 to TRBJ2-1; D remains unclear. Trimming removed 1 base at V and 8 bases at J, with 15 bases between. This CDR3 has 15 amino acids. Per germline, CDR1 SNHLY and CDR2 FYNNEI. Full variable domain (missing parts from reference TRBV2 and TRBJ2-1): EPEVTQTPSHQVTQMGQEVILRCVPISNHLYFYWYRQILGQKVEFLVSFYNNEISEKSEIFDDQFSVERPDGSNFTLKIRSTKLEDSAMYFCASSEGAESFDEQFFGPGTRLTVL.

The rearrangement uses TRBV7-8 and TRBJ2-7; TRBD2 aligns across 13 bases. The germline V gene encodes CDR1 SGHVS and CDR2 FQNEAQ. This CDR3 has 15 amino acids. V dropped 4 bases and J dropped 6; count of bases not matched to a gene: 6. The CDR3 reads CASSSGTSGTTEQYF. Here the CDR3 DNA reads TGTGCCAGCAGCTCAGGGACTAGCGGGACCACCGAGCAGTACTTC.

This clonotype has only one observation. The rearrangement joins TRBV6-5 to TRBJ2-7, with D possibly being TRBD1 (5 bases). Germline V gene lookup returns CDR1 MNHEY and CDR2 SVGAGI. This CDR3 has 15 residues. Trimming removed 0 bases at V and 7 bases at J, with 16 bases between. The CDR3 DNA reads TGTGCCAGCAGTTACTCGAGCCCAGGGTGGTCTGAGCAGTACTTC. Its translation is CASSYSSPGWSEQYF.

This clonotype is medium-sized within its sample. The chain recombines TRBV20-1 with TRBJ1-6, with 7 bases matching TRBD1. The CDR3 is 15 residues long. Trimming cost V 7 bases and J 6 bases; bases outside gene matches: 12. The V gene's germline CDR1 is DFQATT and CDR2 SNEGSKA (reference sequence). Written as DNA, the CDR3 is TGCAGTGGCAAAGAGGGGACAGCTTTTAATTCACCCCTCCACTTT. Its protein is CSGKEGTAFNSPLHF.

This chain joins TRBV19 and TRBJ2-3, with 14 positions matching TRBD2. Germline V gene lookup returns CDR1 LNHDA and CDR2 SQIVND (reference sequence). The length of the CDR3 is 16 residues. J lost 4 bases, V lost 6 bases, and 6 bases had no gene match. The CDR3 nucleotides are TGTGCCAGTAGGGGGACTAGCGGGAGTTGGGCAGATACGCAGTATTTT. As protein: CASRGTSGSWADTQYF.

V is TRBV7-9 and J is TRBJ2-3, with 11 positions matching TRBD1. CDR3 length equals 16 residues. Germline CDR1 is SEHNR and CDR2 is FQNEAQ (reference sequence). With 3 bases clipped from V and 3 bases from J, the junction kept 5 bases outside the gene matches. CDR3 sequence (DNA): TGTGCCAGCAGCTTGGATGGGACAGGGGGAACAGATACGCAGTATTTT. It encodes CASSLDGTGGTDTQYF.

This clonotype was recorded only once. This chain uses TRBV28 with TRBJ1-5; the D gene is possibly TRBD1 (5 bases). Per germline, CDR1 MDHEN and CDR2 SYDVKM. The CDR3 runs to 16 residues. V lost 3 bases to trimming and J lost 7 bases, with 19 bases between them. This CDR3 is CASSFSFWGEGQPQHF. Here the CDR3 DNA reads TGTGCCAGCAGTTTCTCCTTTTGGGGGGAAGGGCAGCCCCAGCATTTT.

This sequence joins TRBV9 and TRBJ2-5, with a tentative D call TRBD1 (5 bases). CDR3 length: 16 amino acids. Germline V gives CDR1 SGDLS, CDR2 YYNGEE. Trimming took off 0 bases at V and 4 bases at J, with 16 bases between the two ends. CDR3 region: CASSVATGALGETQYF. CDR3 coding DNA: TGTGCCAGCAGCGTAGCTACAGGAGCTTTGGGAGAGACCCAGTACTTC. Using reference TRBV9 and TRBJ2-5 for the parts outside the CDR3, the full variable domain is DSGVTQTPKHLITATGQRVTLRCSPRSGDLSVYWYQQSLDQGLQFLIQYYNGEERAKGNILERFSAQQFPDLHSELNLSSLELGDSALYFCASSVATGALGETQYFGPGTRLLVL.

The rearrangement uses TRBV7-3 and TRBJ2-3; possible D gene TRBD2, 6 bases. Germline V lookup: CDR1 SGHTA, CDR2 FQGTGA. The V end lost 1 base, the J end lost 6 bases, and 17 bases lay between the germline ends. The CDR3 contains 16 residues. CDR3 protein: CASSLRAGTPEDTQYF. The CDR3 nucleotides read TGTGCCAGCAGCTTAAGGGCGGGAACTCCCGAGGATACGCAGTATTTT.

The gene calls are TRBV15 and TRBJ1-2; no definite D call. V lost 0 bases, J lost 6 bases, and 8 bases lay in between. Germline V CDR1 and CDR2: LNHNV, YYDKDF (reference sequence). The CDR3 runs 13 residues. CDR3 nucleotide sequence: TGTGCCACCAGCAGAGATCCTCAAAATGGCTACACCTTC. As protein: CATSRDPQNGYTF. Full variable domain (outside the CDR3, taken from reference TRBV15 and TRBJ1-2): DAMVIQNPRYQVTQFGKPVTLSCSQTLNHNVMYWYQQKSSQAPKLLFHYYDKDFNNEADTPDNFQSRRPNTSFCFLDIRSPGLGDTAMYLCATSRDPQNGYTFGSGTRLTVV.

With regard to this clonotype: A junction end diverges from the germline sequence, so it may reflect a read error. The V gene is TRBV2, the J gene TRBJ1-5, with D perhaps matching TRBD1 (5 bases). CDR3 length: 14 amino acids. Germline CDR1 SNHLY, CDR2 FYNNEI. CDR3 sequence (DNA): TGTGCCAGCGGTGACAGCAATAGCAATCAGCCCCAGCATTTT. It is translated as CASGDSNSNQPQHF.

V and J are TRBV12-5 and TRBJ1-6; no definite D call. Per germline, CDR1 LGHNT and CDR2 FRNRAP. The CDR3 has 16 residues. V lost 7 bases and J 0 bases, leaving 13 bases between the germline ends. The CDR3 reads CASASTGSSYNSPLHF. The CDR3 DNA is TGTGCTAGTGCTTCAACTGGCAGCTCCTATAATTCACCCCTCCACTTT.

The chain is built from TRBV7-2 and TRBJ2-3, with unresolved D. Germline CDR1 and CDR2: SGHTA and FQGNSA. The CDR3 runs 14 residues. V lost 1 base to trimming and J lost 0 bases, with 5 bases between them. The CDR3 nucleotides are TGTGCCAGCAGCTTAGATGGGAGCACAGATACGCAGTATTTT. It is translated as CASSLDGSTDTQYF.